The sequence of this TCR beta chain was determined in a study of metastatic and nonmetastatic thyroid tumors. All patients reached thyroid surgery having received no treatment beforehand. The CDR3 has 15 residues. In germline, CDR1 is DFQATT, CDR2 SNEGSKA (reference sequence). Trimming left V 0 bases short and J 3 bases short, with 12 bases between. TCRdb re-analyzed the PCR reads through MiXCR. The data contain 91,000 or so clones, 10% to 15% of them singletons. This sequence joins TRBV20-1 and TRBJ1-3; TRBD1 is a possible D gene (6 bases). The source is a female donor with papillary thyroid cancer or a benign thyroid nodule (not recorded which). Some clones in this sample may be carry-over from other donors' samples. What was sequenced was blood. The CDR3 DNA follows: TGCAGTGCTAGAGATATCCAAGGGGGTGGAAACACCATATATTTT. This codes for CSARDIQGGGNTIYF.